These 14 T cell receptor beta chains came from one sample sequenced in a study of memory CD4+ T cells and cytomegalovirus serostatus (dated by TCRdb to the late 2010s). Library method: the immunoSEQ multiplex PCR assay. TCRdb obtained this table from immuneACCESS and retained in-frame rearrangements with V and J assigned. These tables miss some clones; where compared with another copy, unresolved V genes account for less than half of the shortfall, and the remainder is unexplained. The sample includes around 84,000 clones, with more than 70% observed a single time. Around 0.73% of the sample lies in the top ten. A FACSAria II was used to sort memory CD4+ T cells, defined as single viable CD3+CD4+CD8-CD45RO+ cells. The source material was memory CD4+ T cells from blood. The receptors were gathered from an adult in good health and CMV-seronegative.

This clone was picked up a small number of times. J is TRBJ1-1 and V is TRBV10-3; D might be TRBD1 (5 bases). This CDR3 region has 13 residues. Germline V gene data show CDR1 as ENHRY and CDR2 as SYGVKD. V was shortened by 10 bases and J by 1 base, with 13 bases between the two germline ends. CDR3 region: CATGDSSNTEAFF. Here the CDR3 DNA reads TGTGCCACTGGCGACAGCTCGAACACTGAAGCTTTCTTT.

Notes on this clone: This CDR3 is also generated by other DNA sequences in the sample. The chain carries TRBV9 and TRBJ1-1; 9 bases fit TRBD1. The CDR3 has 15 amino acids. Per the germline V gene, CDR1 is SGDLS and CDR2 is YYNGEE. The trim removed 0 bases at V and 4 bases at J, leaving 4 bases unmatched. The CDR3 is CASSVGDRVGTEAFF. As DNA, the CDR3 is TGTGCCAGCAGCGTAGGGGACAGGGTTGGCACTGAAGCTTTCTTT.

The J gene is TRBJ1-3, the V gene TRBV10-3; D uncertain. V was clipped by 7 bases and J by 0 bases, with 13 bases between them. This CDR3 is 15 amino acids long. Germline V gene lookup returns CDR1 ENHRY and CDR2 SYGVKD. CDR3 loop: CAIMGSKLSGNTIYF. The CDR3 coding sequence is TGTGCCATCATGGGGAGTAAACTCTCTGGAAACACCATATATTTT.

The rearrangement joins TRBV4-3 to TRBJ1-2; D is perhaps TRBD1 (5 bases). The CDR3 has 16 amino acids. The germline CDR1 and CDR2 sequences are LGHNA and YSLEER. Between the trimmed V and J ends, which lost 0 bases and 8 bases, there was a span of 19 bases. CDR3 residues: CASSQDLGTLERGYTF. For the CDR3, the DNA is TGCGCCAGCAGCCAAGACCTCGGGACCCTCGAACGAGGCTACACCTTC.

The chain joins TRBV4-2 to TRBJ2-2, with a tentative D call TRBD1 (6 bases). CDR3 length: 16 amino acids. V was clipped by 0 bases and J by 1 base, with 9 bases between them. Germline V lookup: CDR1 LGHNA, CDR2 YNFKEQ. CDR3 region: CASSQDPGQNTGELFF. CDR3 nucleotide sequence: TGTGCCAGCAGCCAAGACCCGGGACAGAACACCGGGGAGCTGTTTTTT.

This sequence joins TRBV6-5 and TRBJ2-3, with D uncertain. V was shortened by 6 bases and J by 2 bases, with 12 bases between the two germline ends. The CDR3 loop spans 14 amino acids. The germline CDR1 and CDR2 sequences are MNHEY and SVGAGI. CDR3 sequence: CASRDPAYTDTQYF. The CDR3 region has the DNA TGTGCCAGCAGGGACCCAGCCTACACAGATACGCAGTATTTT.

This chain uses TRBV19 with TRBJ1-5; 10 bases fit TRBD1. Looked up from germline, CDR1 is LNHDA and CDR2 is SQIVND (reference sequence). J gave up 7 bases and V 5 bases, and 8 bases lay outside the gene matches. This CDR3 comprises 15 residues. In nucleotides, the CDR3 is TGTGCCAGTAGTCCCATAGGACAGGGGGGGCAGCCCCAGCATTTT. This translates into CASSPIGQGGQPQHF.

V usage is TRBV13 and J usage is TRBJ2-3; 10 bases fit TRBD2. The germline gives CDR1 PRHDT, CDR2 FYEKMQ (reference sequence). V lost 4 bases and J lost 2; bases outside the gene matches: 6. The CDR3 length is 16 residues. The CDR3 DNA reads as TGTGCCAGCAGCTCCCTTACTAGCGGGGTCACAGATACGCAGTATTTT. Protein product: CASSSLTSGVTDTQYF. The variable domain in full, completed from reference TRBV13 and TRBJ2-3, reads AAGVIQSPRHLIKEKRETATLKCYPIPRHDTVYWYQQGPGQDPQFLISFYEKMQSDKGSIPDRFSAQQFSDYHSELNMSSLELGDSALYFCASSSLTSGVTDTQYFGPGTRLTVL.

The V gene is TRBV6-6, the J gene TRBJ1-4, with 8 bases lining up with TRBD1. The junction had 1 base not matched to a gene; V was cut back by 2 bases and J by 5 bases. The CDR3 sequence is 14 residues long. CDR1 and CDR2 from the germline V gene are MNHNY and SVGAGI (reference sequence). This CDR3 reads CASSYGQGNEKLFF. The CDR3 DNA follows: TGTGCCAGCAGTTACGGACAGGGAAATGAAAAACTGTTTTTT.

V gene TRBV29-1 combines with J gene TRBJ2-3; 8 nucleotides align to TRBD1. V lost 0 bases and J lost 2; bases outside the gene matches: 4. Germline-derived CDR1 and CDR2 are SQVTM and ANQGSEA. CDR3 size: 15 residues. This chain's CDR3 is CSVEDTGGNTDTQYF. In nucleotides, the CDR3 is TGCAGCGTTGAAGATACAGGGGGTAACACAGATACGCAGTATTTT.

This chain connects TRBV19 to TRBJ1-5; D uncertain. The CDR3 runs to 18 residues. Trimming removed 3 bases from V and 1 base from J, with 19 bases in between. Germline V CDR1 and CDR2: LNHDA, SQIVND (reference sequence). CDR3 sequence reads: CASSIRSRGGESNQPQHF. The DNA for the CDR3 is TGTGCCAGTAGTATTCGTTCGAGAGGAGGTGAGAGCAATCAGCCCCAGCATTTT. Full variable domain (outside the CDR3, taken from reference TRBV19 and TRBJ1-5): DGGITQSPKYLFRKEGQNVTLSCEQNLNHDAMYWYRQDPGQGLRLIYYSQIVNDFQKGDIAEGYSVSREKKESFPLTVTSAQKNPTAFYLCASSIRSRGGESNQPQHFGDGTRLSIL.

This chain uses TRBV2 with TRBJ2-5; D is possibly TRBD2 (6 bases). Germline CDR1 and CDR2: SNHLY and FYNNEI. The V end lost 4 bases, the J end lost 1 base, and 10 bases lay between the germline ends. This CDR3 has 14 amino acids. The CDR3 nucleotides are TGTGCCAGCAGTGTGGGGAGGCTCCAAGAGACCCAGTACTTC. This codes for CASSVGRLQETQYF.

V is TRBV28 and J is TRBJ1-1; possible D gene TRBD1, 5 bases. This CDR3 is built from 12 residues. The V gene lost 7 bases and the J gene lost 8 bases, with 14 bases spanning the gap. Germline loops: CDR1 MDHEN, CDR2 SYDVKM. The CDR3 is CASTQRGWEAFF. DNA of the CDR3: TGTGCCAGCACCCAACGGGGGTGGGAAGCTTTCTTT.

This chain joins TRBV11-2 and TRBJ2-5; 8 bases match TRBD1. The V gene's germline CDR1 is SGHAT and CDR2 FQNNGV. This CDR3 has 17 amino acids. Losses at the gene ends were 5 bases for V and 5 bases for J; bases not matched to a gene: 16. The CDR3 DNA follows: TGTGCCAGCAGCATTCTCTCCATCGGACAGGGTTCGGAGACCCAGTACTTC. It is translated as CASSILSIGQGSETQYF.